The entry that follows covers one TCR beta chain sequence. Its cognate antigen is unknown. Primers included in the PCR were 60 Vbeta and 13 Jbeta primers. Sequencing was performed with immunoSEQ multiplex PCR; in TCRdb, only in-frame clones are kept and a portion is missing. The data show 100,000 to 150,000 clones, with 80% seen just once and approximately 10% held by the top ten. This CDR3 contains 14 residues. Germline V CDR1 and CDR2: GTSNPN, SVGIG (reference sequence). Deletions cut 8 bases from V and 12 bases from J, with 26 bases between. This sample is drawn from a study of cytomegalovirus exposure and HLA in healthy donors. Study-wide findings and caveats: Analysis was performed later, and it showed HLA-associated TCR beta chains to be more clonally expanded than equally common others. When presence/absence was analysed, sequencing depth was taken to be roughly uniform across donors. Analyzed later, most CMV-associated TCR beta chains appeared HLA-restricted.

This sequence originates from a man younger than 45 in good health and CMV-seropositive. The chain has TRBV30 and TRBJ2-4, with a tentative D call TRBD1 (5 bases). Sequencing was done on a sample of PBMCs. In nucleotides, the CDR3 is TGTGCCCTGGAATTAGGGGTGGTGCGAGGTACTCAGTACTTC. Protein: CALELGVVRGTQYF.